The 14 T cell receptor beta chains in this list originate from one sample, sequenced in a study of cytomegalovirus exposure and HLA in healthy donors. Repertoires were generated with immunoSEQ multiplex PCR, while TCRdb's copy carries only in-frame clones and drops some. This table holds under 200,000 clones, about nine tenths found once. Input material: PBMCs. Receptor source: a woman aged 30 to 39 in good health and CMV-seronegative.

The chain carries TRBV11-1 and TRBJ1-4; perhaps TRBD1 as D (5 bases). V lost 2 bases and J 8 bases, leaving 15 bases between the germline ends. This CDR3 contains 15 residues. Germline V lookup: CDR1 SGHAT, CDR2 FQDESV (reference sequence). The CDR3 region has the DNA TGTGCCAGCAGCTTACGGAGGGGCGCCGAGGAAAAACTGTTTTTT. Amino acids: CASSLRRGAEEKLFF.

In DNA form, the CDR3 reads TGTGCCAGCAGCTTGCGCAGGGCAGTTGGAAACACCATATATTTT. Translation: CASSLRRAVGNTIYF. The gene calls are TRBV5-6 and TRBJ1-3; perhaps TRBD1 as D (5 bases). V lost 1 base to trimming and J lost 3 bases, with 11 bases between them. This CDR3 comprises 15 residues. Germline CDR1 SGHDT, CDR2 YYEEEE.

In nucleotides, the CDR3 is TGTGCCAGCTCATTATGGACGGGAGAAACTTTCAATGAGCAGTTCTTC. The encoded protein is CASSLWTGETFNEQFF. The chain uses TRBV7-8 and TRBJ2-1; D may be TRBD2 (6 bases). The V and J ends lost 8 bases and 6 bases respectively, with 23 bases between them. The CDR3 contains 16 residues. Germline loops: CDR1 SGHVS, CDR2 FQNEAQ.

Only a few counts were recorded for this clone. The CDR3 sequence is CASSNHPGTGYEQFF. Written as DNA, the CDR3 is TGTGCCAGCAGCAACCACCCGGGGACAGGGTATGAGCAGTTCTTC. The gene calls are TRBV9 and TRBJ2-1; 9 bases fit TRBD1. CDR3 size: 15 residues. CDR1 is SGDLS and CDR2 is YYNGEE in the germline V gene. V gave up 4 bases and J gave up 8 bases; unmatched junction bases: 10.

The gene calls are TRBV11-2 and TRBJ1-5; possible D gene TRBD1, 5 bases. Trimming took 5 bases from V and 7 from J, leaving 12 bases between them. Per the germline V gene, CDR1 is SGHAT and CDR2 is FQNNGV. The CDR3 contains 13 residues. The CDR3 reads CASSQGTQQPQHF. The CDR3 DNA is TGTGCCAGCAGCCAAGGGACTCAACAGCCCCAGCATTTT.

The chain employs TRBV4-1 and TRBJ1-4, with D unresolved. Germline CDR1 is MGHRA and CDR2 is YSYEKL. The CDR3 totals 13 residues. Trimming removed 1 base at V and 8 bases at J, with 8 bases between. The CDR3 bases are TGCGCCAGCAGCCAAGGAGGCTTGGAAAAACTGTTTTTT. The encoded protein is CASSQGGLEKLFF.

The chain links TRBV5-4 to TRBJ1-5; no definite D call. This CDR3 has 13 amino acids. Germline CDR1 is SGHNT and CDR2 is YYREEE (reference sequence). The V end lost 0 bases, the J end lost 6 bases, and 7 bases lay between the germline ends. The DNA of the CDR3 is TGTGCCAGCAGCTTGGGGGAGGGTCAGCCCCAGCATTTT. Protein sequence: CASSLGEGQPQHF.

The rearrangement links TRBV15 to TRBJ1-2, with D perhaps matching TRBD1 (6 bases). Germline-derived CDR1 and CDR2 are LNHNV and YYDKDF (reference sequence). V was clipped by 1 base and J by 3 bases, with 12 bases between them. This CDR3 is built from 15 residues. The CDR3 DNA reads TGTGCCACCAGCAGAGTAGGGGGGCCTGACTATGGCTACACCTTC. Translation: CATSRVGGPDYGYTF.

The chain couples TRBV7-2 to TRBJ2-7; D remains unclear. Germline V gene data show CDR1 as SGHTA and CDR2 as FQGNSA. The length of the CDR3 is 14 residues. V shed 5 bases and J shed 0 bases, with 11 bases lying between them. This CDR3 is CASSRRALSYEQYF. CDR3 nucleotide sequence: TGTGCCAGCAGCCGTCGAGCGCTCTCCTACGAGCAGTACTTC.

The chain employs TRBV29-1 and TRBJ1-2, with D possibly being TRBD1 (5 bases). The CDR3 runs to 14 residues. The V end was cut by 3 bases, the J end by 3 bases, with 14 bases between. Germline V gene lookup returns CDR1 SQVTM and CDR2 ANQGSEA. The CDR3 is CSVDATALDYGYTF. The CDR3 bases are TGCAGCGTTGATGCGACAGCCTTGGACTATGGCTACACCTTC.

The chain's CDR3 is CASSLAVWGQGASDTQYF. CDR3 nucleotides: TGTGCCAGCAGCTTAGCGGTCTGGGGACAGGGGGCTTCGGATACGCAGTATTTT. The gene calls are TRBV7-2 and TRBJ2-3; 12 bases are shared with TRBD1. This CDR3 spans 18 amino acids. Germline trimming cut 0 bases from V and 6 bases from J; bases unmatched to any gene: 10. Germline V gives CDR1 SGHTA, CDR2 FQGNSA.

For the CDR3, the DNA is TGTGCCAGCAGGGTTCCGGGACAGCCCCCTTACGAGCAGTACTTC. This encodes CASRVPGQPPYEQYF. V and J are TRBV6-1 and TRBJ2-7; 7 nucleotides align to TRBD1. The trim removed 6 bases at V and 4 bases at J, leaving 12 bases unmatched. The CDR3 runs 15 residues. Germline values: CDR1 MNHNS, CDR2 SASEGT.

The chain's CDR3 is CASNLSGRGSTEAFF. The DNA of the CDR3 is TGTGCCAGTAATTTGTCAGGGAGAGGTAGCACTGAAGCTTTCTTT. This rearrangement joins TRBV19 to TRBJ1-1; perhaps TRBD1 as D (5 bases). Trimming shortened V by 7 bases and J by 4 bases, and 19 bases separated the two germline ends. CDR3 length: 15 amino acids. Looked up from germline, CDR1 is LNHDA and CDR2 is SQIVND (reference sequence).

CDR3 bases: TGTGCCAGCAGCTTAGACGAGGGACAGCCCCAGCATTTT. Translation gives CASSLDEGQPQHF. V usage is TRBV7-2 and J usage is TRBJ1-5; no reliable D call. The V end lost 1 base, the J end lost 7 bases, and 8 bases lay between the germline ends. The CDR3 covers 13 residues. Germline V gene sequence: CDR1 SGHTA, CDR2 FQGNSA. Full variable domain (missing parts from reference TRBV7-2 and TRBJ1-5): GAGVSQSPSNKVTEKGKDVELRCDPISGHTALYWYRQSLGQGLEFLIYFQGNSAPDKSGLPSDRFSAERTGGSVSTLTIQRTQQEDSAVYLCASSLDEGQPQHFGDGTRLSIL.